What follows are 2 T cell receptor beta chains derived from one specimen sequenced in a study of human T cells and chemical hapten exposure. From the RACE reads, TCRdb called clonotypes with MiXCR, one entry per CDR3 protein. The sample consists of over 150,000 distinct CDR3 sequences, roughly a quarter of them appearing once. Time point: patch test 3, about 24 weeks after DPC sensitization. Treatment given: therapeutic diphenylcyclopropenone sensitization with weekly scalp DPC. This sample comprised whole blood, obtained in connection with sensitization to the hapten diphenylcyclopropenone (DPC). These receptors all stem from a young woman with alopecia areata. Some clones in this sample may be carry-over from other donors' samples.

V is TRBV6-2 or TRBV6-3 and J is TRBJ2-2; 7 positions agree with TRBD1. CDR1 is MNHEY, CDR2 SVGEGT, per germline. The CDR3 covers 14 residues. Germline trimming cut 8 bases from V and 4 bases from J; bases unmatched to any gene: 7. The CDR3, as DNA: TGTGCCAGCTCCGACAGGGCGGGCACCGGGGAGCTGTTTTTT. It codes for CASSDRAGTGELFF.

This clonotype was counted between two and nine times. The gene calls are TRBV27 and TRBJ2-7; D is possibly TRBD1 (6 bases). Per the germline V gene, CDR1 is MNHEY and CDR2 is SMNVEV (reference sequence). The CDR3 totals 14 residues. V lost 6 bases, J lost 6 bases, and 18 bases lay in between. CDR3: CASRAGETTVEQYF. CDR3 in DNA: TGTGCCAGCAGAGCAGGGGAGACTACGGTCGAGCAGTACTTC.